This TCR beta chain was documented in a study of OX40 agonist ivuxolimab in advanced cancers. Study context: Patients assigned to dose escalation were diagnosed with hepatocellular carcinoma, melanoma, renal cell or head and neck cancer. Study-wide points: The study found that CD8+ T cells averaged more expanded clones than CD4+.

This table comes from immunoSEQ multiplex PCR, and its TCRdb copy is limited to in-frame clones, with some not included. The sample contains about 50,000 clones, around 85% of which appear only once. The CDR3 spans 15 residues. CDR1 is WSHSY, CDR2 SAAADI, per germline. Trimming left V 6 bases short and J 7 bases short, with 21 bases between. A word on this clone: Antigen unknown.

The chain links TRBV10-2 to TRBJ1-2; the D gene is possibly TRBD1 (6 bases). This receptor was taken from an adult with an advanced solid tumor such as melanoma, head and neck, liver or kidney cancer. The sample was CD4+ or CD8+ T cells sorted from blood, taken in a trial of the OX40 agonist ivuxolimab. The CDR3 protein is CASRKGTTLGGGYTF. The CDR3 coding sequence is TGCGCCAGCAGAAAGGGGACAACCCTAGGGGGTGGCTACACCTTC.